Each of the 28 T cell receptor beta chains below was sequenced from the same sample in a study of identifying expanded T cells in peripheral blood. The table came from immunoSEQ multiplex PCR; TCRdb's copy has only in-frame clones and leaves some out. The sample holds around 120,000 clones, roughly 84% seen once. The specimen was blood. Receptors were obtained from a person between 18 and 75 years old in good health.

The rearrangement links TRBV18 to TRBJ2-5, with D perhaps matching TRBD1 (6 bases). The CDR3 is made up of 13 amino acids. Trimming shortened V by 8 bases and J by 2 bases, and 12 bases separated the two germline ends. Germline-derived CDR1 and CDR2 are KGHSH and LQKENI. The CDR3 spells CASRRDIQETQYF. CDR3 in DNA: TGTGCCAGCCGCCGGGACATTCAAGAGACCCAGTACTTC.

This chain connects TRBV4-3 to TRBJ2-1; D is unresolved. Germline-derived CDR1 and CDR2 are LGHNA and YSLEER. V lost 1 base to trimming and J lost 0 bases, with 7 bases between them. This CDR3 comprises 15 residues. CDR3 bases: TGCGCCAGCAGCCAAGCACATAGCTCCTACAATGAGCAGTTCTTC. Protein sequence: CASSQAHSSYNEQFF.

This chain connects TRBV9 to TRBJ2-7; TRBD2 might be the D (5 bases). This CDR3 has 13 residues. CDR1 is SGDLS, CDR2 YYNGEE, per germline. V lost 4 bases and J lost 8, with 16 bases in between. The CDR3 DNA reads TGTGCCAGCAGCTTCGGACTTGTCGGTCAGCAGTACTTC. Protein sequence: CASSFGLVGQQYF.

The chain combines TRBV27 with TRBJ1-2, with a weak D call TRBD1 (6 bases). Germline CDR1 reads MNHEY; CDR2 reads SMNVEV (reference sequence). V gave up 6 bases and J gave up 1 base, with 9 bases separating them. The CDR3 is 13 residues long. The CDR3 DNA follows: TGTGCCAGCAGGCCGGGACATAACTATGGCTACACCTTC. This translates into CASRPGHNYGYTF.

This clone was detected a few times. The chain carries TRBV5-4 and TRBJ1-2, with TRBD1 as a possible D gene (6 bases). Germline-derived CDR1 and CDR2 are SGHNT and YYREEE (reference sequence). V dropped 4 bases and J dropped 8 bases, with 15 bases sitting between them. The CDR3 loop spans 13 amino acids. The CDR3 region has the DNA TGTGCCAGCAGCCCCCAGACAGGCTCGGGCTACACCTTC. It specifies CASSPQTGSGYTF.

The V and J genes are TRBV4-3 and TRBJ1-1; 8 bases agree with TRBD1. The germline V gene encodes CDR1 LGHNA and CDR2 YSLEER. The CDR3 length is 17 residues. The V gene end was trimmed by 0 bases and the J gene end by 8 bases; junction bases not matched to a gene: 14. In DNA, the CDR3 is TGCGCCAGCAGCCAAGATCTTGACAGGGGTCGTGGAAAAGAAGCTTTCTTT. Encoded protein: CASSQDLDRGRGKEAFF.

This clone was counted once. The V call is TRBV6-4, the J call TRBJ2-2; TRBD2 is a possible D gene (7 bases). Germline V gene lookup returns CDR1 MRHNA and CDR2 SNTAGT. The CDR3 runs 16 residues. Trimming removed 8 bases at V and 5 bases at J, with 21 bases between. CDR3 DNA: TGTGCCAGCGGACCCTTATGGGGGGGGGCGACCGGGGAGCTGTTTTTT. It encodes CASGPLWGGATGELFF.

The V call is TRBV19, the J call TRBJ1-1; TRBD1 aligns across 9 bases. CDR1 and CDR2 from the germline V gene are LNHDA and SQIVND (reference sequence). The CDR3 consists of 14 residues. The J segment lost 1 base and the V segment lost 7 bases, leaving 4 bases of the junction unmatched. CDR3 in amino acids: CASTAGQGNTEAFF. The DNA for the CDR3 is TGTGCCAGTACGGCGGGACAGGGGAACACTGAAGCTTTCTTT.

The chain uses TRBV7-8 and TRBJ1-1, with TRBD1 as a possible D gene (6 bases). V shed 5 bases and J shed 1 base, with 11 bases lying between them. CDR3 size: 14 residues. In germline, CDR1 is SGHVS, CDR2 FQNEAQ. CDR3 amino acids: CASSHGQRNTEAFF. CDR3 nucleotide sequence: TGTGCCAGCAGCCACGGACAGAGGAACACTGAAGCTTTCTTT.

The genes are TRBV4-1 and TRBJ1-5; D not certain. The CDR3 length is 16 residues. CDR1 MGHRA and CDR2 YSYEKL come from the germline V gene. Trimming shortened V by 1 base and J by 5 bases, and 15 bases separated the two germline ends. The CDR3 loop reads CASSQGFQRTDQPQHF. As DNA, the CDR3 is TGCGCCAGCAGCCAAGGATTTCAGAGGACGGATCAGCCCCAGCATTTT.

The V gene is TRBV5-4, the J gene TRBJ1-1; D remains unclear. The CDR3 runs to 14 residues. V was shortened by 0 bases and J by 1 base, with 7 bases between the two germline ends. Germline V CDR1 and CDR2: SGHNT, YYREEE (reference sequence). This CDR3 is CASSLGAENTEAFF. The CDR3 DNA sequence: TGTGCCAGCAGCTTGGGAGCGGAGAACACTGAAGCTTTCTTT.

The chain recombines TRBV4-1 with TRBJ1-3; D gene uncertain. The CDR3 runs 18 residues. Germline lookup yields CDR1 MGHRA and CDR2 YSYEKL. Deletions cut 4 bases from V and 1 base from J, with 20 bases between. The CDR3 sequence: CASSPTPLKYLSGNTIYF. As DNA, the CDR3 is TGCGCCAGCAGCCCTACACCCCTCAAGTACCTTTCTGGAAACACCATATATTTT.

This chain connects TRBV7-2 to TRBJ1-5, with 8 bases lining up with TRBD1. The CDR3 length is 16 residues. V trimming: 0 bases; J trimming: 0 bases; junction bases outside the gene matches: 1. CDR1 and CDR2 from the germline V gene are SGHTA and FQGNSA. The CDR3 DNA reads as TGTGCCAGCAGCTTAGCGGGACAGGTTAGCAATCAGCCCCAGCATTTT. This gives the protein CASSLAGQVSNQPQHF.

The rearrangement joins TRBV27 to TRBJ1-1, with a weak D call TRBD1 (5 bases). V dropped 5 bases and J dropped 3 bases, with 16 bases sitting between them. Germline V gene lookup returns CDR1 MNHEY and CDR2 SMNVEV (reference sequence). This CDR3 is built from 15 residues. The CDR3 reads CASSPFPGTDTEAFF. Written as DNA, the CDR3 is TGTGCCAGCAGTCCCTTTCCTGGGACGGACACTGAAGCTTTCTTT.

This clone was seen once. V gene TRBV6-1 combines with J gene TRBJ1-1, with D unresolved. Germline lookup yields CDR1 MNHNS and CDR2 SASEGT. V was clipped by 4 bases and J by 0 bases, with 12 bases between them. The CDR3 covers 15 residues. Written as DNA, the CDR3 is TGTGCCAGCAGTGCGTCCTCTGGGATGAACACTGAAGCTTTCTTT. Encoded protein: CASSASSGMNTEAFF.

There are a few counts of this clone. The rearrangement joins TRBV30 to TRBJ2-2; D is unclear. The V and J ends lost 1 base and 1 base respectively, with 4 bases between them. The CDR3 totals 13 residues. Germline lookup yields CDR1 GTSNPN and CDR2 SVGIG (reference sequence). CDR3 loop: CAWSAQNTGELFF. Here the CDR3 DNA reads TGTGCCTGGAGTGCGCAGAACACCGGGGAGCTGTTTTTT.

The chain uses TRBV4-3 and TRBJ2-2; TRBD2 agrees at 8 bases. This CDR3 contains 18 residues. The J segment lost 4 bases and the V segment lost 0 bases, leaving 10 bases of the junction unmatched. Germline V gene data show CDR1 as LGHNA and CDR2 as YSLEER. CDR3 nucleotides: TGCGCCAGCAGCCAAGAGAACAGCGGGGGACAACCCACCGGGGAGCTGTTTTTT. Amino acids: CASSQENSGGQPTGELFF.

Here the CDR3 reads CASSLLGTLTGELFF. For the CDR3, the DNA is TGCGCCAGCAGCTTGCTTGGCACCCTCACCGGGGAGCTGTTTTTT. The rearrangement uses TRBV5-1 and TRBJ2-2; D remains ambiguous. Germline V gives CDR1 SGHRS, CDR2 YFSETQ. V shed 1 base and J shed 4 bases, with 11 bases lying between them. The CDR3 is 15 amino acids.

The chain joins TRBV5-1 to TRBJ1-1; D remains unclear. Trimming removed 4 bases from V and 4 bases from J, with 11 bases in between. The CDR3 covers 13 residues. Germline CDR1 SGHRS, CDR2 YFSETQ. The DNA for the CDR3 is TGCGCCAGCAGCCTGGATGTGAGCACTGAAGCTTTCTTT. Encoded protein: CASSLDVSTEAFF. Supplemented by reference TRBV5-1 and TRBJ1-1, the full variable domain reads KAGVTQTPRYLIKTRGQQVTLSCSPISGHRSVSWYQQTPGQGLQFLFEYFSETQRNKGNFPGRFSGRQFSNSRSEMNVSTLELGDSALYLCASSLDVSTEAFFGQGTRLTVV.

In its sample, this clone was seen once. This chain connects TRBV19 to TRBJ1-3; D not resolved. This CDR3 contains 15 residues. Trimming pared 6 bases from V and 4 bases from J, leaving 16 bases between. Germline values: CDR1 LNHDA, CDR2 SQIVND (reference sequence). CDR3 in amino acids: CASRLRADAGNTIYF. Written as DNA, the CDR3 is TGTGCCAGTAGACTTCGAGCAGACGCCGGAAACACCATATATTTT.

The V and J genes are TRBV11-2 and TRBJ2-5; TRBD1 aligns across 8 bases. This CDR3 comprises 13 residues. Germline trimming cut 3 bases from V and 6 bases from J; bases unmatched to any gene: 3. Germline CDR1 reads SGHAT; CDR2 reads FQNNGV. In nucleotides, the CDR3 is TGTGCCAGCAGCTTGACAGGGGTAAAGACCCAGTACTTC. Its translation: CASSLTGVKTQYF.

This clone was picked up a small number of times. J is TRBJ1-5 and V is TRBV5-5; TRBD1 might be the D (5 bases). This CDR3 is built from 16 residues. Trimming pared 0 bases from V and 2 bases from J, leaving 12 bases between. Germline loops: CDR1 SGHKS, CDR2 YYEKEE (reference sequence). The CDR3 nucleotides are TGTGCCAGCAGCTTGGAGGCAGGGAGGGGCAATCAGCCCCAGCATTTT. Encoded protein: CASSLEAGRGNQPQHF.

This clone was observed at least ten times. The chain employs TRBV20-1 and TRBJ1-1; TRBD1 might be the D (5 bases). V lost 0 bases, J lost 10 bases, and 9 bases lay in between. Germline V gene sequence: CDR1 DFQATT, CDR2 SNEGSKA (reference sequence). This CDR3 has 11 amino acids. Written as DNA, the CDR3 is TGCAGTGCTAGAGATCGGGGGATAGCTTTCTTT. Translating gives CSARDRGIAFF.

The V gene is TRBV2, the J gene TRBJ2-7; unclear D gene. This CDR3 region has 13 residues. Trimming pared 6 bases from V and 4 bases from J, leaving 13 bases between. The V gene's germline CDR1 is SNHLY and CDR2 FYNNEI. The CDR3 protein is CASSPAQFYEQYF. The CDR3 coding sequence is TGTGCCAGCAGCCCAGCACAGTTTTACGAGCAGTACTTC.

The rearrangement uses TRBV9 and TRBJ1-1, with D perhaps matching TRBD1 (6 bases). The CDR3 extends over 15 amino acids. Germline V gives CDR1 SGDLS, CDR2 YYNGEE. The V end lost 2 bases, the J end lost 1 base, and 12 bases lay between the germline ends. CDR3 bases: TGTGCCAGCAGCGTCGGGGGGGCTAGGAACACTGAAGCTTTCTTT. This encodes CASSVGGARNTEAFF.

For the CDR3, the DNA is TGTGCCACCAGCAGAGGAGGGCCGTCGACTCAGCCCCAGCATTTT. It encodes CATSRGGPSTQPQHF. The chain combines TRBV15 with TRBJ1-5; D is ambiguous. The V end lost 1 base, the J end lost 6 bases, and 13 bases lay between the germline ends. The germline V gene encodes CDR1 LNHNV and CDR2 YYDKDF (reference sequence). The CDR3 spans 15 residues.

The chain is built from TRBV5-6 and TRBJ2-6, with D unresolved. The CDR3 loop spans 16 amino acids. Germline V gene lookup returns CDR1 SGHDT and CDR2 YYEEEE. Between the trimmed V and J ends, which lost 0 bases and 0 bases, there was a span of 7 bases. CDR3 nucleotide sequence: TGTGCCAGCAGCTTGGGACCGTCCTCTGGGGCCAACGTCCTGACTTTC. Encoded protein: CASSLGPSSGANVLTF.

In nucleotides, the CDR3 is TGTGCCAGCAGTGAGGGGGGACAGGGGTTCTACGAGCAGTACTTC. Translated: CASSEGGQGFYEQYF. The V and J genes are TRBV25-1 and TRBJ2-7; TRBD1 agrees at 10 bases. CDR1 is MGHDK and CDR2 is SYGVNS in the germline V gene. The CDR3 contains 15 residues. Germline trimming cut 3 bases from V and 3 bases from J; bases unmatched to any gene: 5.